This TCR beta chain was recorded in a study of T cells in Graves' hyperthyroidism and ophthalmopathy. What was amplified from RNA transcripts were TCR beta CDR3 regions. First-round RT-PCR of the TCR CDR3 relied on the HTBI primer set. TCRdb reprocessed the multiplex PCR reads via MiXCR and lists one record per CDR3 protein. The sample has 650,000 to 850,000 distinct CDR3 sequences, about 19% seen once. Recently diagnosed hyperthyroidism of less than 2 months' duration affected patients aged 18 to 65. This CDR3 contains 15 residues. Germline assignment: CDR1 MNHEY and CDR2 SMNVEV (reference sequence). Notes on the study in general: A model of 13 V-J features distinguished ophthalmopathy from stable hyperthyroidism.

As to this clonotype: As yet, its antigen is unknown. At one boundary the junction diverges from the germline segment, which might be a read error.

The sequencing input was blood. This receptor was identified in a woman between 45 and 60 years old with Graves' hyperthyroidism that later progressed to Graves' ophthalmopathy. This chain connects TRBV27 to TRBJ2-7; 12 positions match TRBD1. CDR3 loop: CTSTMTGTGGAEQYF. The DNA for the CDR3 is TGTACCAGCACAATGACCGGGACAGGGGGCGCCGAGCAGTACTTC.